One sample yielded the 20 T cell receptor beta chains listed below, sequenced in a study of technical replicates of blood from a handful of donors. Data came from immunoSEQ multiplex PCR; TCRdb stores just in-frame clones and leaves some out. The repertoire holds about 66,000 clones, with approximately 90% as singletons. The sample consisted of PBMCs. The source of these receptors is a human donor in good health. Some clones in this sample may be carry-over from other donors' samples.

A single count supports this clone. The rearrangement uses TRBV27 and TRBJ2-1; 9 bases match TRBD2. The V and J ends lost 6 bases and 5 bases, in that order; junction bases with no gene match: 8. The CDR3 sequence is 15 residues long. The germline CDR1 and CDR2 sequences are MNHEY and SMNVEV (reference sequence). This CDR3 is CASRTISGRNNEQFF. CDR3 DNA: TGTGCCAGCAGGACTATTAGCGGGAGAAACAATGAGCAGTTCTTC.

CDR3 DNA: TGTGCCAGCAAGTCCCAGACAGACCCAATCTACTATGGCTACACCTTC. Amino acid sequence: CASKSQTDPIYYGYTF. The rearrangement links TRBV7-9 to TRBJ1-2; D might be TRBD1 (5 bases). CDR3 size: 16 residues. CDR1 and CDR2 (germline): SEHNR, FQNEAQ (reference sequence). Deletions cut 7 bases from V and 3 bases from J, with 21 bases between.

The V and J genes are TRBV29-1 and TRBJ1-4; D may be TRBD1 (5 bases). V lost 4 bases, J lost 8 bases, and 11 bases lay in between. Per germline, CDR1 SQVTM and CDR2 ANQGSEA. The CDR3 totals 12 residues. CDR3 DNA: TGCAGCGTTGTGTTGACAGACGAAAAACTGTTTTTT. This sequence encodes CSVVLTDEKLFF. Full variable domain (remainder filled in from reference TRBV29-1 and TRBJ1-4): SAVISQKPSRDICQRGTSLTIQCQVDSQVTMMFWYRQQPGQSLTLIATANQGSEATYESGFVIDKFPISRPNLTFSTLTVSNMSPEDSSIYLCSVVLTDEKLFFGSGTQLSVL.

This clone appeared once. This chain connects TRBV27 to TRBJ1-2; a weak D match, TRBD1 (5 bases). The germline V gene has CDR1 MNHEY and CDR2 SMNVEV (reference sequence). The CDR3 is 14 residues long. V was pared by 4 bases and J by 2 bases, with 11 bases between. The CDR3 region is CASSWGGLNYGYTF. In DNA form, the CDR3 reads TGTGCCAGCAGTTGGGGGGGACTCAACTATGGCTACACCTTC.

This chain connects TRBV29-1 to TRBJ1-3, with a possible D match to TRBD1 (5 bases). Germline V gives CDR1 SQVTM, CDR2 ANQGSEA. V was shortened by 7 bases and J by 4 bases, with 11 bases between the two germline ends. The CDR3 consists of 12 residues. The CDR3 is CSALRGGNTIYF. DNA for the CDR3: TGCAGCGCCCTAAGGGGAGGAAACACCATATATTTT.

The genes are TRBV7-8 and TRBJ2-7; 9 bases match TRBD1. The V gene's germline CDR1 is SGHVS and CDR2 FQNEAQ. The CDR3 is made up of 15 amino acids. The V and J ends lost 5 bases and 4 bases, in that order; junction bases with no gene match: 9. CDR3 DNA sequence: TGTGCCAGCAGCACAGCCGGGACAGGGCGGTACGAGCAGTACTTC. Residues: CASSTAGTGRYEQYF.

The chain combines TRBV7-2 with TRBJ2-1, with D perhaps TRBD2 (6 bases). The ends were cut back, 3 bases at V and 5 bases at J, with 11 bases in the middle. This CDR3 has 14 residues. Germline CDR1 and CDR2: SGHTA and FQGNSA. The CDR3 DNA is TGTGCCAGCAGCTTTTTGATAGCGGACAATGAGCAGTTCTTC. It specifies CASSFLIADNEQFF.

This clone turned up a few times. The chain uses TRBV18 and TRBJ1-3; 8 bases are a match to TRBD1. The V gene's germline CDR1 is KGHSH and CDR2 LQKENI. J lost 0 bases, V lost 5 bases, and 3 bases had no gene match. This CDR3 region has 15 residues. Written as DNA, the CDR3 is TGTGCCAGCTCATCCGGGACAGGCTCTGGAAACACCATATATTTT. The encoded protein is CASSSGTGSGNTIYF. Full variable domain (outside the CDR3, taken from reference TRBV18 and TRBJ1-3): NAGVMQNPRHLVRRRGQEARLRCSPMKGHSHVYWYRQLPEEGLKFMVYLQKENIIDESGMPKERFSAEFPKEGPSILRIQQVVRGDSAAYFCASSSGTGSGNTIYFGEGSWLTVV.

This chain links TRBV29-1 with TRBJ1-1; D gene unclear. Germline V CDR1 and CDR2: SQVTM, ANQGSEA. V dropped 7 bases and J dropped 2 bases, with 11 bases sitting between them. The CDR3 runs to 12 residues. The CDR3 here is CSGAESNTEAFF. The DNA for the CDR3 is TGCAGCGGGGCAGAATCAAACACTGAAGCTTTCTTT.

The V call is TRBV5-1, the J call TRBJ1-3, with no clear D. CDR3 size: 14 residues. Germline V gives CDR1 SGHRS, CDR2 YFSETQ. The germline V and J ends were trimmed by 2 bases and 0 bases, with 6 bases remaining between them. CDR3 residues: CASSLESSGNTIYF. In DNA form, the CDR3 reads TGCGCCAGCAGCTTAGAGAGCTCTGGAAACACCATATATTTT.

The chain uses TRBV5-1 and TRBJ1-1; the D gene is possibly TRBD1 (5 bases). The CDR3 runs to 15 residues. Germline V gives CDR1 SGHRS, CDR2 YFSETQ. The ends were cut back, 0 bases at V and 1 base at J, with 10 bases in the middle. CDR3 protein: CASSLGGGKNTEAFF. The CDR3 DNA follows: TGCGCCAGCAGCTTGGGTGGGGGGAAGAACACTGAAGCTTTCTTT.

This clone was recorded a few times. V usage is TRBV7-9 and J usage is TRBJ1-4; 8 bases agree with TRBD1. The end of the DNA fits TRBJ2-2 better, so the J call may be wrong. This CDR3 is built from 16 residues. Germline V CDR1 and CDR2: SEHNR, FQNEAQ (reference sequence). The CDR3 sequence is CASSYTGGDNEGELFF. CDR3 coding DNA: TGTGCCAGCAGCTACACAGGGGGAGATAATGAAGGGGAGCTGTTTTTT.

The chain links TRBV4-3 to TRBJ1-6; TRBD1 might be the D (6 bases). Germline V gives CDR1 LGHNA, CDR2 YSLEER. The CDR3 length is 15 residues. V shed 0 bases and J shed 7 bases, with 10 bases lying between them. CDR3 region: CASSQDPGANSPLHF. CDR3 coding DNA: TGCGCCAGCAGCCAAGATCCAGGGGCAAATTCACCCCTCCACTTT.

CDR3 nucleotides: TGCGCCAGCAGTCGGGACAGGGAAAGAGTCGGCTATGGCTACACCTTC. Protein: CASSRDRERVGYGYTF. V gene TRBV4-3 combines with J gene TRBJ1-2; TRBD1 matches at 9 bases. The CDR3 consists of 16 residues. From germline, CDR1 is LGHNA and CDR2 YSLEER. With V trimmed by 6 bases and J by 4 bases, 12 bases remained unmatched.

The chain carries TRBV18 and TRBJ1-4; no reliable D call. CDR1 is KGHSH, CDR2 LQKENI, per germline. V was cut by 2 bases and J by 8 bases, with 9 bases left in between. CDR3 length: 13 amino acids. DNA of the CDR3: TGTGCCAGCTCACCATCAACTAGGGAAAAACTGTTTTTT. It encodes CASSPSTREKLFF.

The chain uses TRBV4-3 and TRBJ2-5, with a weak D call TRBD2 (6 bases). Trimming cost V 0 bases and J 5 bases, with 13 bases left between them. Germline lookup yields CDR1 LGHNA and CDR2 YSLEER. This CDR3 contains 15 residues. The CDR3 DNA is TGCGCCAGCAGCCAAGATGGGGCGGGATCCGAGACCCAGTACTTC. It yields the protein CASSQDGAGSETQYF.

The CDR3 bases are TGTGCCAGCAGCGGGGGACAGAGCCAAGAGACCCAGTACTTC. This encodes CASSGGQSQETQYF. The chain couples TRBV9 to TRBJ2-5; 7 nucleotides line up with TRBD1. This CDR3 comprises 14 residues. V shed 3 bases, J shed 1 base, and the junction held 3 bases outside the gene matches. Germline V gene sequence: CDR1 SGDLS, CDR2 YYNGEE.

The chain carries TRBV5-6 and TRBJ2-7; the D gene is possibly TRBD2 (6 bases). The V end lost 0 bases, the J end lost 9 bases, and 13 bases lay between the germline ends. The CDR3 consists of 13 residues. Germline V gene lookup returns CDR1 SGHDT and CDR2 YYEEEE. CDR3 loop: CASSLGWGDVQYF. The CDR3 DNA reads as TGTGCCAGCAGCTTGGGGTGGGGGGACGTGCAGTACTTC.

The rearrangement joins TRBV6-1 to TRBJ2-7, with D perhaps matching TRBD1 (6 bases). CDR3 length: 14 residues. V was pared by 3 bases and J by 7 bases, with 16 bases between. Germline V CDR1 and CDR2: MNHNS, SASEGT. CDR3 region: CASSEGTSYWEQYF. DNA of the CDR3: TGTGCCAGCAGTGAGGGGACATCCTATTGGGAGCAGTACTTC.

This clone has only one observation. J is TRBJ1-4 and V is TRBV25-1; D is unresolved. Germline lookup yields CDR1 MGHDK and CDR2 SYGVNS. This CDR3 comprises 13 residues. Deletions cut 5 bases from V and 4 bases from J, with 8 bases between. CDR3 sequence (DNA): TGTGCCAGCAGTCCCAGAGGTAATGAAAAACTGTTTTTT. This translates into CASSPRGNEKLFF.